The rows below give T cell receptor beta chains drawn from one sample of a study of neurological immune-mediated disorders. TCRdb fed the 5' RACE reads into MiXCR, producing one record per CDR3 protein. The sample holds roughly 55,000 distinct CDR3 sequences, around 16% seen once. The sample taken for sequencing was PBMCs. These receptors came from a man aged 55 to 70 in good health. Each CDR3 is given with its conserved first and last residue. A D gene is named only where the DNA matches it firmly. A clone size is listed for some rows: how often the clone was seen (once, few, many), or a class if it is expanded.

size,J,D,V,DNA,CDR3
many,TRBJ2-1,.,TRBV4-2,TGTGCCAGCAGCCCAAGGGTAAATGAGCAGTTCTTC,CASSPRVNEQFF
many,TRBJ1-4,.,TRBV12-3/TRBV12-4,TGTGCCAGCAGTTTGCAGGGTTTTGAAAAACTGTTTTTT,CASSLQGFEKLFF
.,TRBJ1-1,.,TRBV5-1,TGCGCCAGCAGCTTGGAGTGGAACACTGAAGCTTTCTTT,CASSLEWNTEAFF
many,TRBJ1-3,.,TRBV7-9,TGTGCCAGCAGCCTCCAAGCTGGCTCTGGAAACACCATATATTTT,CASSLQAGSGNTIYF
many,TRBJ2-3,.,TRBV5-1,TGCGCCAGCAGCTTGGCCGGGGGAGTAGCAGATACGCAGTATTTT,CASSLAGGVADTQYF
many,TRBJ2-3,TRBD2,TRBV5-1,TGCGCCAGCAAAATAGCGGGAGCGGAAGATACGCAGTATTTT,CASKIAGAEDTQYF
many,TRBJ2-2,TRBD1,TRBV6-4,TGTGCCAGCTCCCGGGACAGGTCTAACACCGGGGAGCTGTTTTTT,CASSRDRSNTGELFF
many,TRBJ1-1,TRBD1,TRBV5-1,TGCGCCAGCAGCGGTCGACAGGGCGACACTGAAGCTTTCTTT,CASSGRQGDTEAFF
many,TRBJ1-5,.,TRBV7-2,TGTGCCAGCAGCCCGAATGGGGGGTGGGGGCTAGGGGCCCAGCATTTT,CASSPNGGWGLGAQHF
.,TRBJ1-1,TRBD1,TRBV12-3/TRBV12-4,TGTGCCTACAGGGGCAGGGGGGAGAACACTGAAGCTTTCTTT,CAYRGRGENTEAFF
many,TRBJ1-1,.,TRBV5-1,TGCGCCAGCAGCTCCGGACCCTCAATTTCTAACACTGAAGCTTTCTTT,CASSSGPSISNTEAFF
many,TRBJ2-2,TRBD1,TRBV7-2,TGTGCCAGCAGCTTAGTTGGGCAGGGGGCGATTGAGACCGGGGAGCTGTTTTTT,CASSLVGQGAIETGELFF
many,TRBJ1-6,TRBD1,TRBV5-1,TGCGCCAGCAGCTCTACCTGGACAGGGGGCGCAAATTCACCCCTCCACTTT,CASSSTWTGGANSPLHF
.,TRBJ1-5,.,TRBV28,TGTGCCAGCAGTCCTCCGGGACTGGGACAGCCCCAGCATTTT,CASSPPGLGQPQHF
many,TRBJ2-3,.,TRBV7-8,TGTGCCAGCAGCTCCGCAGGGACCTCAGATACGCAGTATTTT,CASSSAGTSDTQYF
many,TRBJ1-3,.,TRBV7-2,TGTGCCAGCAGCTTAGCTGGAAACACCATATATTTT,CASSLAGNTIYF
.,TRBJ2-2,.,TRBV5-1,TGCGCCAGCAGCTTTGTCAGTGGGAACACCGGGGAGCTTTTTTTT,CASSFVSGNTGELFF
many,TRBJ1-5,.,TRBV5-6,TGTGCCAGCAGCGTTTATAGCAATCAGCCCCAGCATTTT,CASSVYSNQPQHF
many,TRBJ1-5,.,TRBV6-5,TGTGCCAGCAGTTACATACAGGGCCATCAGCCCCAGCATTTT,CASSYIQGHQPQHF
many,TRBJ2-7,.,TRBV12-3/TRBV12-4,TGTGCCAGCAGTTTAGGGACAGAAGACACGCAGTACTTC,CASSLGTEDTQYF
many,TRBJ2-7,.,TRBV28,TGTGCCAGCAGTTTATTACCCGGTAGGAGCTCCTACGAGCAGTACTTC,CASSLLPGRSSYEQYF
many,TRBJ2-5,.,TRBV5-1,TGCGCCAGTATGACACTTGGGGACACCCAGTACTTC,CASMTLGDTQYF